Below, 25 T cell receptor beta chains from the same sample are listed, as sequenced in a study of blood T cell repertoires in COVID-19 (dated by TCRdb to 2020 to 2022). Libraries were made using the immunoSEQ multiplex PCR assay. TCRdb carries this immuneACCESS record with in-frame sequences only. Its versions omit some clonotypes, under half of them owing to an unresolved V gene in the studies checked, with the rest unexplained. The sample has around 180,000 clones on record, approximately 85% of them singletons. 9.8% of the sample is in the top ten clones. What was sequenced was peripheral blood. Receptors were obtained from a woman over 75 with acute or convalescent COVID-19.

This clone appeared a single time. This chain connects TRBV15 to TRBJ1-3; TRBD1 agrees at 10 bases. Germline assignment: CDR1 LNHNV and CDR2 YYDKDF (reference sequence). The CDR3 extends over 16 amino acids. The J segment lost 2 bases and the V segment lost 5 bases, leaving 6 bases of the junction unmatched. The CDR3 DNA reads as TGTGCCACCAGCGGCCAGGACAGGGGGACTGGAAACACCATATATTTT. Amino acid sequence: CATSGQDRGTGNTIYF. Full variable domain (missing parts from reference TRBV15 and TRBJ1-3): DAMVIQNPRYQVTQFGKPVTLSCSQTLNHNVMYWYQQKSSQAPKLLFHYYDKDFNNEADTPDNFQSRRPNTSFCFLDIRSPGLGDTAMYLCATSGQDRGTGNTIYFGEGSWLTVV.

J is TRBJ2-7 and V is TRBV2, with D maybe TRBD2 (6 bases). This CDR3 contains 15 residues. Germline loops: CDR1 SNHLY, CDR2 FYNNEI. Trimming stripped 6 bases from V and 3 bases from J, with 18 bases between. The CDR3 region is CASSPRDFRLYEQYF. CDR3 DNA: TGTGCCAGCAGCCCAAGGGACTTTCGCCTCTACGAGCAGTACTTC.

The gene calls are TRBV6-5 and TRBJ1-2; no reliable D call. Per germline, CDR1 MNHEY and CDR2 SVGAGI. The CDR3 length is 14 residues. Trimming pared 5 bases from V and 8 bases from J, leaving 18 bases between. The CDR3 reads CASSTNSGLRGYTF. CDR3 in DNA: TGTGCCAGCAGTACGAACTCGGGGTTACGAGGCTACACCTTC.

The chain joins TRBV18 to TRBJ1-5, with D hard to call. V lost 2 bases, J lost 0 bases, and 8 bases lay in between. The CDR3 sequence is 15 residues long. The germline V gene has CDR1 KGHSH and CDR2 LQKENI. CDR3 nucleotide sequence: TGTGCCAGCTCACCATCGGGAATTAGCAATCAGCCCCAGCATTTT. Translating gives CASSPSGISNQPQHF. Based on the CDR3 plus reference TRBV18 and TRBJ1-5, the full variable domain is NAGVMQNPRHLVRRRGQEARLRCSPMKGHSHVYWYRQLPEEGLKFMVYLQKENIIDESGMPKERFSAEFPKEGPSILRIQQVVRGDSAAYFCASSPSGISNQPQHFGDGTRLSIL.

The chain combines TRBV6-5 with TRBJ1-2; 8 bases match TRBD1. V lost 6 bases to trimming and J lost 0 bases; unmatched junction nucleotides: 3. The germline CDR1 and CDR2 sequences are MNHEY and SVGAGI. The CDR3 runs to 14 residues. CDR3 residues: CASSGQGPNYGYTF. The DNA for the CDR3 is TGTGCCAGCAGCGGACAGGGTCCTAACTATGGCTACACCTTC.

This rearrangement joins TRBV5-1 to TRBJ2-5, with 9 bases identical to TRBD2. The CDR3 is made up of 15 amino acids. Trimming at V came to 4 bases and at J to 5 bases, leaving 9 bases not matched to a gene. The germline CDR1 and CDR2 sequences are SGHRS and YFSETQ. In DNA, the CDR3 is TGCGCCAGCAGCCGCCAGCGGGGGGCTGCCGAGACCCAGTACTTC. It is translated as CASSRQRGAAETQYF. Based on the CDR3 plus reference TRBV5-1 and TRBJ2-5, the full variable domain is KAGVTQTPRYLIKTRGQQVTLSCSPISGHRSVSWYQQTPGQGLQFLFEYFSETQRNKGNFPGRFSGRQFSNSRSEMNVSTLELGDSALYLCASSRQRGAAETQYFGPGTRLLVL.

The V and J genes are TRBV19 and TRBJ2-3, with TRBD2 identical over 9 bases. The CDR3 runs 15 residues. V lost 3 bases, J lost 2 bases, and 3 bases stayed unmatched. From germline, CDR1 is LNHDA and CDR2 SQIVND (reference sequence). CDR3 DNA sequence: TGTGCCAGTAGTATGACTAGCGGACACACAGATACGCAGTATTTT. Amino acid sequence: CASSMTSGHTDTQYF.

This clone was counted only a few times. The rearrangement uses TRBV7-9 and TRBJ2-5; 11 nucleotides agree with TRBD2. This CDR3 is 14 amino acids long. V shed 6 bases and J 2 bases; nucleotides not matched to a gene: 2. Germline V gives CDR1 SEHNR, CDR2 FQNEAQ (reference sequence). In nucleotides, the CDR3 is TGTGCCAGCAGGAGACTAGCGGGACAAGAGACCCAGTACTTC. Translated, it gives CASRRLAGQETQYF.

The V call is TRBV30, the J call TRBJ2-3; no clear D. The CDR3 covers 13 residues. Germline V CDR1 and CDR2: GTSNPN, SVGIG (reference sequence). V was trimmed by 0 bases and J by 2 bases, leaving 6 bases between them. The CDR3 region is CAWSVLITDTQYF. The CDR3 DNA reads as TGTGCCTGGAGTGTACTGATCACAGATACGCAGTATTTT.

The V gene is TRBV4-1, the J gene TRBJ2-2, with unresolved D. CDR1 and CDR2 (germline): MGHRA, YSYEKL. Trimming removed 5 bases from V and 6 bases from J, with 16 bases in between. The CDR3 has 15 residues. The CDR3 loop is CASSIYDMKAGELFF. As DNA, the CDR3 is TGCGCCAGCAGCATATACGACATGAAAGCCGGGGAGCTGTTTTTT.

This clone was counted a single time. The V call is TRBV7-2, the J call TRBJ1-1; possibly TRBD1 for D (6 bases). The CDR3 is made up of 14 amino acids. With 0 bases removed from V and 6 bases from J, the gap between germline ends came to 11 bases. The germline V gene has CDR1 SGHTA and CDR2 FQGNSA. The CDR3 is CASSLAGAFAEAFF. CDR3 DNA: TGTGCCAGCAGCTTAGCGGGGGCGTTCGCTGAAGCTTTCTTT. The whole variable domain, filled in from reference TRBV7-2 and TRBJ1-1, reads GAGVSQSPSNKVTEKGKDVELRCDPISGHTALYWYRQSLGQGLEFLIYFQGNSAPDKSGLPSDRFSAERTGGSVSTLTIQRTQQEDSAVYLCASSLAGAFAEAFFGQGTRLTVV.

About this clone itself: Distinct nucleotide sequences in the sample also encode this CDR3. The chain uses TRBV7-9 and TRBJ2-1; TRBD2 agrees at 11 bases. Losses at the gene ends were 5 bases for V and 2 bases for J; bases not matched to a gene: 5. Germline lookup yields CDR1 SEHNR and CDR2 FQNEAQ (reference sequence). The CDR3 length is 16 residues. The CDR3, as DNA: TGTGCCAGCAGCCAACGGACTAGCGGGCCCTACAATGAGCAGTTCTTC. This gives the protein CASSQRTSGPYNEQFF.

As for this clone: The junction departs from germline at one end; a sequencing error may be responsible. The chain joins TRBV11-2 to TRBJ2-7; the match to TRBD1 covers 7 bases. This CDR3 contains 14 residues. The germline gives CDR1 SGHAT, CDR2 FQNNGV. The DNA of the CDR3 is TGTGCCAGCAGCATAGAACGACAGGGTCACGAGCAGTACTTC. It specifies CASSIERQGHEQYF.

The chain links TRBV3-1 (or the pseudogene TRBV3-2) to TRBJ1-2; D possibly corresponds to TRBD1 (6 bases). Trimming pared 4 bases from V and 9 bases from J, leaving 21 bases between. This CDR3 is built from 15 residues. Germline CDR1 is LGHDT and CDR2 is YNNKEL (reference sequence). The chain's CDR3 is CASSPFSGGARSYTF. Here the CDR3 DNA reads TGTGCCAGCAGCCCTTTCTCCGGGGGGGCGCGGAGCTACACCTTC.

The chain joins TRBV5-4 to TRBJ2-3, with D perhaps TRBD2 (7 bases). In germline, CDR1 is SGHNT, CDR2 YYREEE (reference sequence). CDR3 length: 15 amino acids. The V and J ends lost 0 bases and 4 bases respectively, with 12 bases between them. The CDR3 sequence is CASSLAGGRADTQYF. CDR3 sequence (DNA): TGTGCCAGCAGCTTGGCCGGGGGGCGGGCAGATACGCAGTATTTT.

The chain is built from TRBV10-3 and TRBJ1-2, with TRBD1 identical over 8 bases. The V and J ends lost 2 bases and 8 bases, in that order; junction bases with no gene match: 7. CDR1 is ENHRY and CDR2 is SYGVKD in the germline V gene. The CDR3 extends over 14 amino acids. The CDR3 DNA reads TGTGCCATCAGTGAGCGACGGACAGGGCTGGGCTACACCTTC. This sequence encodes CAISERRTGLGYTF.

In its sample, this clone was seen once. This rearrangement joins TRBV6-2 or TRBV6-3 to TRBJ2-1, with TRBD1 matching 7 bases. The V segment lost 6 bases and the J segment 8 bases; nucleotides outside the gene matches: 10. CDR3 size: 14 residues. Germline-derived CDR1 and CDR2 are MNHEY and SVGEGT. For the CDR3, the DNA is TGTGCCAGCAGCCAGATGACAGGGAACGATGAGCAGTTCTTC. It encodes CASSQMTGNDEQFF.

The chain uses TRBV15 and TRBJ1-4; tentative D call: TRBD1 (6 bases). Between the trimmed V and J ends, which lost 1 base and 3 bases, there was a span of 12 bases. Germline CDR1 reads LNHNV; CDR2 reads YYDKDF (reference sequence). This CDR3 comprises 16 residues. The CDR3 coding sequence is TGTGCCACCAGCAGAGCAGGGGTGGCGGCTAATGAAAAACTGTTTTTT. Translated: CATSRAGVAANEKLFF.

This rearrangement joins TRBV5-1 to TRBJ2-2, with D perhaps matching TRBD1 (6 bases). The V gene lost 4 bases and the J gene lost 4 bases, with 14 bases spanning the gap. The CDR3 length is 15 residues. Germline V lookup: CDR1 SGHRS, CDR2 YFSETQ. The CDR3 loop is CASSVGTRSTGELFF. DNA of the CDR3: TGCGCCAGCAGCGTGGGGACACGGAGCACCGGGGAGCTGTTTTTT.

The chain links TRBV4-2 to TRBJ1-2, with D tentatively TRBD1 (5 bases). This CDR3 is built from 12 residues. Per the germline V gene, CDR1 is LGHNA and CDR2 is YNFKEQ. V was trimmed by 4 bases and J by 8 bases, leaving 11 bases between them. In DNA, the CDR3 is TGTGCCAGCAGCCCGACAGTCGGGGGCTACACCTTC. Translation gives CASSPTVGGYTF.

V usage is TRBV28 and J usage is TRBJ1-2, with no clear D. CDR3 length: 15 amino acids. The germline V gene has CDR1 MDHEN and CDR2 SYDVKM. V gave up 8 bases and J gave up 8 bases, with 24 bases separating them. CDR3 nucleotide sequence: TGTGCCAGCTCAAACCTTCTCGGCGGCAGAAGGGGCTACACCTTC. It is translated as CASSNLLGGRRGYTF.

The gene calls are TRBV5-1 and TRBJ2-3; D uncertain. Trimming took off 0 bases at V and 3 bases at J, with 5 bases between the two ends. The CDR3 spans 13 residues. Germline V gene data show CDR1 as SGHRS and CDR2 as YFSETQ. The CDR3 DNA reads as TGCGCCAGCAGCTTGGACAGTACAGATACGCAGTATTTT. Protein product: CASSLDSTDTQYF.

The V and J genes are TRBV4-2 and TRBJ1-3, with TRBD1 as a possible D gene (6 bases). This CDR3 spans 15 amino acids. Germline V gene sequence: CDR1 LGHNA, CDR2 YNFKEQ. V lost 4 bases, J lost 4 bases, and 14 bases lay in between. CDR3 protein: CASSPGGLLGNTIYF. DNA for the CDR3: TGTGCCAGCAGCCCCGGGGGGCTACTCGGAAACACCATATATTTT.

For the CDR3, the DNA is TGTGCCAGCAGTGAATGGGGGCAGGGGCGGAACACTGAAGCTTTCTTT. As protein: CASSEWGQGRNTEAFF. This chain joins TRBV25-1 and TRBJ1-1, with a possible D match to TRBD1 (6 bases). The CDR3 is 16 residues long. V was cut by 1 base and J by 1 base, with 13 bases left in between. Germline assignment: CDR1 MGHDK and CDR2 SYGVNS.

The CDR3 here is CASSFTSSSYEQYF. DNA of the CDR3: TGTGCCAGCAGTTTTACTAGCAGCTCCTACGAGCAGTACTTC. The gene calls are TRBV27 and TRBJ2-7, with a possible D match to TRBD2 (6 bases). Trimming left V 3 bases short and J 0 bases short, with 9 bases between. From germline, CDR1 is MNHEY and CDR2 SMNVEV (reference sequence). This CDR3 is built from 14 residues.